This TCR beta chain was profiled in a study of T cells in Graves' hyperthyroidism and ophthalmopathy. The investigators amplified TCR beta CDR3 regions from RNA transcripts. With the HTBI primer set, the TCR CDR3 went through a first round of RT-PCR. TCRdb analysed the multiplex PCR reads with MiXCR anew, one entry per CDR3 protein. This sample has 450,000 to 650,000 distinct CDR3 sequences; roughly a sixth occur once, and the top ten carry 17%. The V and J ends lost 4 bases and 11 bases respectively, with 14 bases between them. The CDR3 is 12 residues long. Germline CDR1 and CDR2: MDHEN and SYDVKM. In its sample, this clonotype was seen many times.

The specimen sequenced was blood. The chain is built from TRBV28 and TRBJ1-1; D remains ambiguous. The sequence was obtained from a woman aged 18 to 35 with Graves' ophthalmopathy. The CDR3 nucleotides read TGTGCCAGCAGTTCAGCCGGGGAATTGGCTTTCTTT. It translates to CASSSAGELAFF.